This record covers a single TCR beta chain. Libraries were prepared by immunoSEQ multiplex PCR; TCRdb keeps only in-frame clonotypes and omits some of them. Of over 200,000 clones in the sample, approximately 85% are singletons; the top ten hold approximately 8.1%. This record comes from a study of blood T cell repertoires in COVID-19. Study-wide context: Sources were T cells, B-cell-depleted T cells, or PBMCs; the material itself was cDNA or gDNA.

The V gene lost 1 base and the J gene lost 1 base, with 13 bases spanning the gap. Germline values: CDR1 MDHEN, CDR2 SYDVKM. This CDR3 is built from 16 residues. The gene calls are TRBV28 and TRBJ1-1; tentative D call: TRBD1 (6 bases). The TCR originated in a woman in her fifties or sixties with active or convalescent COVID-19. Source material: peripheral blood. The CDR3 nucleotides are TGTGCCAGCAGTTTATTTCCGGGACAACGGAACACTGAAGCTTTCTTT. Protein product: CASSLFPGQRNTEAFF.